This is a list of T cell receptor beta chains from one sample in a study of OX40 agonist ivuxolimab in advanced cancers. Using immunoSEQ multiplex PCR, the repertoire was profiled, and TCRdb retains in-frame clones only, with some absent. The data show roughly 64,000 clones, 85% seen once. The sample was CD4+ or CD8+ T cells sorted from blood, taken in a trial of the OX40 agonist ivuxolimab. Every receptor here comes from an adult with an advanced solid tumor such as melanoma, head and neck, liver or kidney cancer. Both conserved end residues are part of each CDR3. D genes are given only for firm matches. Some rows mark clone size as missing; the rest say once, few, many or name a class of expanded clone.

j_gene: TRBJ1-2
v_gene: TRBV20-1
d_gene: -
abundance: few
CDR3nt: TGCAGTGCGACAGATAACTATGGCTACACCTTC
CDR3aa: CSATDNYGYTF

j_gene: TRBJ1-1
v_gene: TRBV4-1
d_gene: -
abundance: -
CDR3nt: TGCGCCAGCAGCTACGGAAGGGGTCGGGACACTGAAGCTTTCTTT
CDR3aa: CASSYGRGRDTEAFF

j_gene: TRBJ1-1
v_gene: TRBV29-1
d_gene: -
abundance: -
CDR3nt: TGCAGCGTTGAATCCGCAGCGACTGAAGCTTTCTTT
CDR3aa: CSVESAATEAFF

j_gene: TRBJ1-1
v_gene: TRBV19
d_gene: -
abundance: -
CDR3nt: TGTGCCAGTAGTATTCTTGGGAGGGAGCACTTT
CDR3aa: CASSILGREHF

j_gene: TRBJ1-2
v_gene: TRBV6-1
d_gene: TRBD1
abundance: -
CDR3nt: TGTGCCAGCAGGGAGACAGGGGGAAGGTTAGGCTACACCTTC
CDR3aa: CASRETGGRLGYTF

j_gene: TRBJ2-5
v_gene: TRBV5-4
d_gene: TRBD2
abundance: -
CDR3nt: TGTGCCAGCAGCTTGGTACTAGCGGGAGTGGAGACCCAGTACTTC
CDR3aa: CASSLVLAGVETQYF

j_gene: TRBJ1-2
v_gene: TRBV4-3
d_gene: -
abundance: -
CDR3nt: TGCGCCAGCAGCCAAGAGGGGGGGGATGGCTACACCTTC
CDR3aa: CASSQEGGDGYTF

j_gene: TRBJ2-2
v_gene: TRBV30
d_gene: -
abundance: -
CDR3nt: TGTGCCTGGAGTGTCTACCTGAACACCGGGGAGCTGTTTTTT
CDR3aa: CAWSVYLNTGELFF

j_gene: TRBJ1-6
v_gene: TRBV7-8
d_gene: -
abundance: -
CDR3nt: TGTGCCAGCAGCTTTAGCATTGGGGATAATTCACCCCTCCACTTT
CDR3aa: CASSFSIGDNSPLHF

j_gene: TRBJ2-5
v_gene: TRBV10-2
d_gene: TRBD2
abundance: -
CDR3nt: TGCGCCACCTCCCCGGGACTAGCGGGAGGAGGGGAGACCCAGTACTTC
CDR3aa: CATSPGLAGGGETQYF

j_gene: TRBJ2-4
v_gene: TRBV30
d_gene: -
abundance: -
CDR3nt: TGTGCCTGGAGCGCTTGGACAGTAAAAAACATTCAGTACTTC
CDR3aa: CAWSAWTVKNIQYF

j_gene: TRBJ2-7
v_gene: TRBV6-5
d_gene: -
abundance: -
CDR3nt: TGTGCCAGCAGTTCCACCCGGGGGCCCTTCACCTACGAGCAGTACTTC
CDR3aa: CASSSTRGPFTYEQYF

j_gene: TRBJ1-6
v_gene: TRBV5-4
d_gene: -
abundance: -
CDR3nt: TGTGCCTACCAACAGAATTCACCCCTCCACTTT
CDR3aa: CAYQQNSPLHF

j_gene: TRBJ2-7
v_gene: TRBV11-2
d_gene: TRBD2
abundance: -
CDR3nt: TGTGCCAGCAGCTTAGCGGGGGGATCCTACGAGCAGTACTTC
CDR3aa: CASSLAGGSYEQYF

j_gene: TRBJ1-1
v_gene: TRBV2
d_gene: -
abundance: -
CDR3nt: TGTGCCAGCAGCCTCGAAGGACCTGATGAAGGGACTGAAGCTTTCTTT
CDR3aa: CASSLEGPDEGTEAFF

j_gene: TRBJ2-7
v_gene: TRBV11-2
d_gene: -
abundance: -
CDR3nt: TGTGCCAGCAGCTTAGGAGGGACCTACGAGCAGTACTTC
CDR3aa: CASSLGGTYEQYF

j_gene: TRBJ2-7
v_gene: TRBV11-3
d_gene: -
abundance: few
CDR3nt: TGTGCCAGCAGCTTAGGCCCCACTTCCGAGCAGTACTTC
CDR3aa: CASSLGPTSEQYF

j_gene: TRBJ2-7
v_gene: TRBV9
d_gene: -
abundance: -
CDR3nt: TGTGCCAGCAGCGTAGTTGATAACGGCCCCTACGAGCAGTACTTC
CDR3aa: CASSVVDNGPYEQYF

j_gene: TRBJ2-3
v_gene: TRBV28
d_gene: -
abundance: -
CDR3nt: TGTGCCAGCAGACCCTCAAGGGGGGCCAGCACAGATACGCAGTATTTT
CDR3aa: CASRPSRGASTDTQYF

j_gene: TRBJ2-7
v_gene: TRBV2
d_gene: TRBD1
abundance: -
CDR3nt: TGTGCCAGCAGTGCCTACAGGGGACCCTCCTACGAGCAGTACTTC
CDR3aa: CASSAYRGPSYEQYF

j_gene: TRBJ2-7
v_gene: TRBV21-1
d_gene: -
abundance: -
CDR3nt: TGTGCCAGCAGCAAATGGGGACTAGCGCTACCCTACGAGCAGTACTTC
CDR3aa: CASSKWGLALPYEQYF

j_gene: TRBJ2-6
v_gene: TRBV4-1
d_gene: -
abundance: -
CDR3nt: TGCGCCAGCAGCCAAGAACCTCCGCGGTTGGGGGCCAACGTCCTGACTTTC
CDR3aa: CASSQEPPRLGANVLTF

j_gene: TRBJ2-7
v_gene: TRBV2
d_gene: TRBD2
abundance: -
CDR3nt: TGTGCCAGCAGGCGGCCCAGCGGGAGTTCCTACGAGCAGTACTTC
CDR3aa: CASRRPSGSSYEQYF

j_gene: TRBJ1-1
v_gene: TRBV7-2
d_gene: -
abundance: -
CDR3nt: TGTGCCAGCAGCTGGACAGTGAACACTGAAGCTTTCTTT
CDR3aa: CASSWTVNTEAFF

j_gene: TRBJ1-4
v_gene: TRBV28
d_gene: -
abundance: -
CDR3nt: TGTGCCAGCATGGGGTCGAATGAAAAACTGTTTTTT
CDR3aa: CASMGSNEKLFF

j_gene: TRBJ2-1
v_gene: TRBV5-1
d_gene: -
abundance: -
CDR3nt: TGCGCCAGCAGCTTGGGTCCAGGATCCTACAATGAGCAGTTCTTC
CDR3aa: CASSLGPGSYNEQFF

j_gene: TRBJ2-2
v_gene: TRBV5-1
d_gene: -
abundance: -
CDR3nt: TGCGCCAGCAGCTTAGGGACGGACAACACCGGGGAGCTGTTTTTT
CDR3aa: CASSLGTDNTGELFF

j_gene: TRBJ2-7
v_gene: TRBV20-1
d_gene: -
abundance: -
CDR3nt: TGCAGTGCTAGATTCGACGAGCAGTACTTC
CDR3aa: CSARFDEQYF

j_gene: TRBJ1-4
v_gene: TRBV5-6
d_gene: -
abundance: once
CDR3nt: TGTGCCAGCAGCCCTGGGCGTTGGGGGGCCGGCGAAAAACTGTTTTTT
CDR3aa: CASSPGRWGAGEKLFF

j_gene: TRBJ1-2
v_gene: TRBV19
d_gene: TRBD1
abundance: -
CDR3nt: TGTGCCAGTAGTATCGGGACAGCCTATGGCTACACCTTC
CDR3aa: CASSIGTAYGYTF

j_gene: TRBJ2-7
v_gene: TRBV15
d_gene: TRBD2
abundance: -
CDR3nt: TGTGCCACCAGCAGAGGACCTAGCGGGGGGAGCTCCTACGAGCAGTACTTC
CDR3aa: CATSRGPSGGSSYEQYF

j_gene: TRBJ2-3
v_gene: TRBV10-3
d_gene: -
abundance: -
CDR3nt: TGTGCCATCAGTGAGTCACCGGCTCGAACAGATACGCAGTATTTT
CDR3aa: CAISESPARTDTQYF

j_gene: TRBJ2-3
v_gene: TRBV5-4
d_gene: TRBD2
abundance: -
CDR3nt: TGTGCCAGCAGACCCGGGAGGAGTACAGATACGCAGTATTTT
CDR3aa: CASRPGRSTDTQYF

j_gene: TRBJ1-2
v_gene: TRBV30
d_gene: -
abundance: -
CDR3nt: TGTGCCTGGAGTGTAACAGGGTTTGCGGGCGGCTACACCTTC
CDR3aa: CAWSVTGFAGGYTF

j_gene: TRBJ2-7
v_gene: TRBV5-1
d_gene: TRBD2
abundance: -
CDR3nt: TGCGCCAGCAGCCCCGGGAGCGGGGGGGCAGCCTACGAGCAGTACTTC
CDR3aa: CASSPGSGGAAYEQYF

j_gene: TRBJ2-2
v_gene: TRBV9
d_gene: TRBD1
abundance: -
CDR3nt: TGTGCCAGCAGCAATCGGGACAGGGGAACCGGGGAGCTGTTTTTT
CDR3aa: CASSNRDRGTGELFF

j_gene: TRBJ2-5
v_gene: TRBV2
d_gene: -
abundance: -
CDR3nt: TGTGCCAGCGGCTCTAGTCTCCCCATACAAGAGACCCAGTACTTC
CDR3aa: CASGSSLPIQETQYF

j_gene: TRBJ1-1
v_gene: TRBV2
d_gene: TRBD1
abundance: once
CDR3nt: TGTGCCAGCAGTGAAGCGTTGCAGGGGGATACTGAAGCTTTCTTT
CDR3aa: CASSEALQGDTEAFF

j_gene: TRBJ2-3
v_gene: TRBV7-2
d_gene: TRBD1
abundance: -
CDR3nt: TGTGCCAGCAGCGGAGGACAGGGTAGCAAAGATACGCAGTATTTT
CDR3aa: CASSGGQGSKDTQYF